Listed below are T cell receptor beta chains from one sample, sequenced in a study of blood T cell repertoires in COVID-19. TCRdb's table, derived via immunoSEQ multiplex PCR, lists solely in-frame clones and lacks some. The sample includes 130,000 to 150,000 clones, roughly 87% of them seen just once. Sequenced material: peripheral blood. The receptors come from a human donor in a cohort sampled during active COVID-19. The CDR3 runs from the conserved cysteine through the conserved F or W. The D gene is left open where the match is weak. Expanded clones are given a class, and other clones once, few, many or no size at all.

V	J	D	size	CDR3	DNA
TRBV6-5	TRBJ1-1	NA	NA	CASSYSWTLMNTEAFF	TGTGCCAGCAGTTACTCTTGGACACTCATGAACACTGAAGCTTTCTTT
TRBV18	TRBJ1-2	NA	NA	CASSPQGFGYGYTF	TGTGCCAGCTCACCCCAGGGCTTCGGCTATGGCTACACCTTC
TRBV7-9	TRBJ2-1	TRBD2	NA	CASSKRGGTSGEYNEQFF	TGTGCCAGCAGTAAACGGGGGGGTACTAGCGGGGAGTACAATGAGCAGTTCTTC
TRBV6-5	TRBJ2-2	NA	once	CASSYNLVSTGELFF	TGTGCCAGCAGTTACAATTTAGTGTCCACCGGGGAGCTGTTTTTT
TRBV27	TRBJ2-1	TRBD1	NA	CASSFSGTDYNEQFF	TGTGCCAGCAGTTTCTCCGGGACAGACTACAATGAGCAGTTCTTC
TRBV19	TRBJ2-1	TRBD2	NA	CASSRGLAGGYNEQFF	TGTGCCAGTAGTAGGGGACTAGCGGGGGGCTACAATGAGCAGTTCTTC
TRBV9	TRBJ2-7	TRBD2	NA	CASSVGTGTSGGLSYEQYF	TGTGCCAGCAGCGTAGGGACCGGGACTAGCGGGGGGCTTTCCTACGAGCAGTACTTC
TRBV20-1	TRBJ2-3	NA	NA	CSASYWGFGTDTQYF	TGCAGTGCTAGTTATTGGGGCTTTGGCACAGATACGCAGTATTTT
TRBV5-1	TRBJ2-3	NA	NA	CASSLGHFTDTQYF	TGCGCCAGCAGCTTGGGACATTTTACAGATACGCAGTATTTT
TRBV10-1	TRBJ1-1	TRBD1	NA	CASSVRTGLTEAFF	TGCGCCAGCAGTGTACGGACAGGGCTCACTGAAGCTTTCTTT
TRBV6-2/TRBV6-3	TRBJ2-1	TRBD2	NA	CASSSVTSGDRNEQFF	TGTGCCAGCAGTTCTGTGACTAGCGGGGATCGCAATGAGCAGTTCTTC
TRBV6-5	TRBJ2-1	NA	NA	CASSPPQGNAEQFF	TGTGCCAGCAGTCCCCCTCAGGGGAACGCTGAGCAGTTCTTC
TRBV6-5	TRBJ1-3	NA	NA	CASRDTSSGNTIYF	TGTGCCAGCAGGGACACGAGCTCTGGAAACACCATATATTTT
TRBV3-1/TRBV3-2	TRBJ2-5	TRBD2	NA	CASSQAAAGGLETQYF	TGTGCCAGCAGCCAAGCCGCAGCGGGGGGGCTTGAGACCCAGTACTTC
TRBV7-2	TRBJ1-2	NA	NA	CASSLGTANYGYTF	TGTGCCAGCAGCTTAGGGACAGCTAACTATGGCTACACCTTC
TRBV20-1	TRBJ2-1	NA	NA	CSASGVAEYNEQFF	TGCAGTGCTAGTGGAGTAGCGGAATACAATGAGCAGTTCTTC
TRBV14	TRBJ2-1	TRBD2	NA	CASSRLAGYNEQFF	TGTGCCAGCAGCCGACTAGCGGGGTACAATGAGCAGTTCTTC
TRBV3-1/TRBV3-2	TRBJ1-2	NA	NA	CASSPEPEGYGYTF	TGTGCCAGCAGCCCAGAACCAGAGGGCTATGGCTACACCTTC
TRBV6-2/TRBV6-3	TRBJ1-2	NA	NA	CASSYGGGYGYTF	TGTGCCAGCAGTTACGGGGGGGGCTATGGCTACACCTTC
TRBV10-3	TRBJ1-6	TRBD1	few	CATQIQGANSPLHF	TGTGCCACGCAAATTCAGGGGGCTAATTCACCCCTCCACTTT
TRBV5-1	TRBJ2-1	TRBD2	NA	CASSLAGGDNEQFF	TGCGCCAGCAGCTTGGCCGGGGGGGACAATGAGCAGTTCTTC
TRBV11-1	TRBJ2-2	NA	NA	CASSLGYSGELFF	TGTGCCAGCAGCTTAGGATATAGCGGGGAGCTGTTTTTT
TRBV9	TRBJ1-6	NA	NA	CASSPQRGSPLHF	TGTGCCAGCAGCCCCCAGCGCGGGTCACCCCTCCACTTT
TRBV6-5	TRBJ2-2	TRBD2	NA	CASSRGLTGELFF	TGTGCCAGCAGCCGGGGACTAACCGGGGAGCTGTTTTTT
TRBV7-9	TRBJ1-1	NA	NA	CASSLSLLGRTMNTEAFF	TGTGCCAGCAGCTTAAGCCTGCTTGGGAGAACAATGAACACTGAAGCTTTCTTT
TRBV5-4	TRBJ1-6	NA	NA	CASSLERGRHSGWNSPLHF	TGTGCCAGCAGCTTGGAACGTGGCAGGCATAGCGGTTGGAATTCACCCCTCCACTTT
TRBV6-5	TRBJ1-3	NA	NA	CASSNLLSTIYF	TGTGCCAGCAGCAACCTTCTGAGCACCATATATTTT
TRBV7-9	TRBJ2-7	TRBD2	NA	CASSVGLTAGAYEQYF	TGTGCCAGCAGCGTCGGGTTGACTGCGGGGGCCTACGAGCAGTACTTC
TRBV7-6	TRBJ2-1	TRBD1	NA	CASSRTQGTYNEQFF	TGTGCCAGCAGCCGGACACAGGGGACCTACAATGAGCAGTTCTTC
TRBV2	TRBJ2-3	NA	NA	CASSDLGGEPLVDTQYF	TGTGCCAGCAGTGACCTAGGGGGGGAGCCTCTTGTAGATACGCAGTATTTT
TRBV27	TRBJ1-5	TRBD1	NA	CASSKDRRNQPQHF	TGTGCCAGCTCCAAGGACAGGCGTAATCAGCCCCAGCATTTT
TRBV29-1	TRBJ2-5	TRBD1	NA	CSVEFRDSQETQYF	TGCAGCGTTGAATTTCGGGACAGCCAAGAGACCCAGTACTTC
TRBV6-1	TRBJ2-3	TRBD1	NA	CASSVGQGASGIYTQYF	TGTGCCAGCAGTGTGGGACAGGGGGCAAGTGGAATTTATACGCAGTATTTT